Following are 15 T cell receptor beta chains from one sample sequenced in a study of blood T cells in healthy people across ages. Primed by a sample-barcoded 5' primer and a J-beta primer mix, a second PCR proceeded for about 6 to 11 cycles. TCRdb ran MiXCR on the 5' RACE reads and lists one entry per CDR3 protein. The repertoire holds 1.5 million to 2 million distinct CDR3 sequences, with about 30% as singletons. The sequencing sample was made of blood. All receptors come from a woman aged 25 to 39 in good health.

The CDR3 bases are TGTGCCAGCACCTCGATAGCGGGACCCCCGAACGATACGCAGTATTTT. Translating gives CASTSIAGPPNDTQYF. The V gene is TRBV6-7, the J gene TRBJ2-3; TRBD2 agrees at 8 bases. TRBV6-7 is annotated as an ORF whose role is uncertain. With V trimmed by 7 bases and J by 6 bases, 15 bases remained unmatched. The CDR3 is 16 amino acids.

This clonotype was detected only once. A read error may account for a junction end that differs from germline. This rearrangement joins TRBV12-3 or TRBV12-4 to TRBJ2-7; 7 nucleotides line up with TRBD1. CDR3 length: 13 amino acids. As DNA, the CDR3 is TGTGCCAGCAGTCGACAGGGTGAAAGCGAGCAGGACTTC. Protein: CASSRQGESEQDF.

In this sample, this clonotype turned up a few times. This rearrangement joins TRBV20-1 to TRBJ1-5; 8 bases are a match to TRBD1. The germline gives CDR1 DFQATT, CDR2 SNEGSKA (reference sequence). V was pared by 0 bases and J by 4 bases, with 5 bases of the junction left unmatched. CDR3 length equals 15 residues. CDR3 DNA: TGCAGTGCTAGAGAAGTACAGGGGGGGAATCAGCCCCAGCATTTT. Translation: CSAREVQGGNQPQHF.

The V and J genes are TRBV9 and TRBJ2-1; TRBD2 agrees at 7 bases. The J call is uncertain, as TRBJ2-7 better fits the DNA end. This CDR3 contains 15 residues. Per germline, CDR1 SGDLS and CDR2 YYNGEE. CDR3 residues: CASSVWGGGNNEQYF. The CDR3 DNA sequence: TGTGCCAGCAGCGTATGGGGGGGAGGGAACAATGAGCAGTACTTC.

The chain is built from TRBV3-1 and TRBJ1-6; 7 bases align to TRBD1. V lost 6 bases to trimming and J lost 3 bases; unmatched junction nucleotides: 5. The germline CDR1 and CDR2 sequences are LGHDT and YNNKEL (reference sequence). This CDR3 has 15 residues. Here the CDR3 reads CASSERDSYNSPLHF. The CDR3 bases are TGTGCCAGCAGTGAACGGGACAGCTATAATTCACCCCTCCACTTT.

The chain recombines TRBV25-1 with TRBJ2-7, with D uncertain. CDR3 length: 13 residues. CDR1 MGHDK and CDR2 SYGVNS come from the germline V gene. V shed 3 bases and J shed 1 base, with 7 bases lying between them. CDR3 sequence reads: CASSDIRSYEQYF. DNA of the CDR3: TGTGCCAGCAGTGATATCAGGTCCTACGAGCAGTACTTC.

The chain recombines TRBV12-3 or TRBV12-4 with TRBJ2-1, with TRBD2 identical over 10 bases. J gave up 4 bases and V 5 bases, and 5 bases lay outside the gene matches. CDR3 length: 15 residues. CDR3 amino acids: CASSDSGRRYNEQFF. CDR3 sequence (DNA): TGTGCCAGCAGTGATAGCGGGAGGAGATACAATGAGCAGTTCTTC.

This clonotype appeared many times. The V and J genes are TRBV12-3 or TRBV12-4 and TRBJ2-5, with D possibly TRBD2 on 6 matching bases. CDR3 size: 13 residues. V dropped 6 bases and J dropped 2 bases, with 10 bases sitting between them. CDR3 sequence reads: CASRVGGQETQYF. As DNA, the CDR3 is TGTGCCAGCAGGGTCGGGGGACAAGAGACCCAGTACTTC.

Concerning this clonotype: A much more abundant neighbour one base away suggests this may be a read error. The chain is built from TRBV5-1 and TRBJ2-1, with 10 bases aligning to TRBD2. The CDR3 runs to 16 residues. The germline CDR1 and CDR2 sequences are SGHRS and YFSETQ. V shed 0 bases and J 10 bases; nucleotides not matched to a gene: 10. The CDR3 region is CASSLDETRLAGEQFF. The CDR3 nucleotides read TGCGCCAGCAGCTTGGACGAGACTCGACTAGCGGGCGAGCAGTTCTTC. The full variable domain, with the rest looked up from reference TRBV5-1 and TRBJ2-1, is KAGVTQTPRYLIKTRGQQVTLSCSPISGHRSVSWYQQTPGQGLQFLFEYFSETQRNKGNFPGRFSGRQFSNSRSEMNVSTLELGDSALYLCASSLDETRLAGEQFFGPGTRLTVL.

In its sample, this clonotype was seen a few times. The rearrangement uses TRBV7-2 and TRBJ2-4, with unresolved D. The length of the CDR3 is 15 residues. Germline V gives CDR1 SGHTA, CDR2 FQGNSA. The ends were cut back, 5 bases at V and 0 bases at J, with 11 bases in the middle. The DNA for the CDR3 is TGTGCCAGCAGCCCCCCCGAAGTAGCCAAAAACATTCAGTACTTC. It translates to CASSPPEVAKNIQYF. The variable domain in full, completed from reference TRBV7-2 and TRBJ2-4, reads GAGVSQSPSNKVTEKGKDVELRCDPISGHTALYWYRQSLGQGLEFLIYFQGNSAPDKSGLPSDRFSAERTGGSVSTLTIQRTQQEDSAVYLCASSPPEVAKNIQYFGAGTRLSVL.

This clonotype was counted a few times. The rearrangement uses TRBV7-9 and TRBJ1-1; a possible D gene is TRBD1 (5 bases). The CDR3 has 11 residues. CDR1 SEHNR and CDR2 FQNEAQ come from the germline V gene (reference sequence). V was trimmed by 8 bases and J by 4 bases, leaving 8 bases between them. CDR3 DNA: TGTGCCAGCCAAAGGGGCACTGAAGCTTTCTTT. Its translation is CASQRGTEAFF.

The CDR3 sequence is CASKQGAIDDEQFF. The CDR3 DNA is TGCGCCAGCAAACAGGGGGCGATTGATGATGAGCAGTTCTTC. J is TRBJ2-1 and V is TRBV5-1; 9 bases line up with TRBD1. CDR1 and CDR2 (germline): SGHRS, YFSETQ. The CDR3 sequence is 14 residues long. The V gene end was trimmed by 6 bases and the J gene end by 8 bases; junction bases not matched to a gene: 9. The full variable domain, rest sourced from reference TRBV5-1 and TRBJ2-1, is KAGVTQTPRYLIKTRGQQVTLSCSPISGHRSVSWYQQTPGQGLQFLFEYFSETQRNKGNFPGRFSGRQFSNSRSEMNVSTLELGDSALYLCASKQGAIDDEQFFGPGTRLTVL.

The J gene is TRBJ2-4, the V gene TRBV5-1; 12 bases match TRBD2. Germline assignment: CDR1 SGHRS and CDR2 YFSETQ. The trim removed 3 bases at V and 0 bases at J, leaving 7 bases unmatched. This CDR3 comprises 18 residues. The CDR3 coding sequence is TGCGCCAGCAGCTCGGGACTAGCGGGCCAGACAGCCAAAAACATTCAGTACTTC. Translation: CASSSGLAGQTAKNIQYF.

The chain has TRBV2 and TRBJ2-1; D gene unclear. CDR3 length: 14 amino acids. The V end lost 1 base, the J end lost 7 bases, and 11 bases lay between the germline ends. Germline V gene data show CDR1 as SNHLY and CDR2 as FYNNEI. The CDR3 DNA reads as TGTGCCAGCAGTGAAGAGATGGGGTCTAATGAGCAGTTCTTC. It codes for CASSEEMGSNEQFF.

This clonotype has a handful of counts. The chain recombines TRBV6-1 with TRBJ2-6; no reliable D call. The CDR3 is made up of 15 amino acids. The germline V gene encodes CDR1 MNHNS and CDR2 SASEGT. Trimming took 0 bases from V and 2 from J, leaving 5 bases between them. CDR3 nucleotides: TGTGCCAGCAGTGAAGCGTCCACTGGGGCCAACGTCCTGACTTTC. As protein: CASSEASTGANVLTF.